This TCR beta chain appears in the sequencing data of a study of blood T cell repertoires in COVID-19. Study-wide background: T cells, B-cell-depleted T cells, or PBMCs provided the cDNA or gDNA that served as material.

A single count supports this clone. V shed 5 bases, J shed 4 bases, and the junction held 5 bases outside the gene matches. The CDR3 extends over 15 amino acids. Per germline, CDR1 SGHVS and CDR2 FQNEAQ. Cohorts were assigned according to the clinical history that participants reported. The data were produced by immunoSEQ multiplex PCR, yet TCRdb's version contains in-frame clones alone and is incomplete. The table shows 110,000 to 150,000 clones, with around 87% occurring only once. The clonotype originates from a man aged 55 to 70 who had recovered from COVID-19. The gene calls are TRBV7-8 and TRBJ2-6; 7 bases are a match to TRBD1. What was sequenced was PBMCs or T cells enriched from blood (not recorded which). The chain's CDR3 is CASSGTVSGANVLTF. The CDR3 region has the DNA TGTGCCAGCAGCGGGACAGTATCCGGGGCCAACGTCCTGACTTTC.